This T cell receptor beta chain appears in the sequencing data of a study of T cells in Graves' hyperthyroidism and ophthalmopathy. In the case of this clonotype: What it binds is unknown.

Those with hyperthyroidism were 18 to 65 years old, newly diagnosed, and ill for under 2 months. Uncontrolled infections, other autoimmune diseases, pregnancy or lactation led to exclusion of patients. The study, taken as a whole, reports: Using 13 V-J features, a model discriminated ophthalmopathy from stable hyperthyroidism. Most thyroid clonotypes expanded above 0.001 were also detected in blood.

What was amplified from RNA transcripts were TCR beta CDR3 regions. Researchers ran a first-round RT-PCR on the TCR CDR3 using the HTBI primer set. TCRdb re-called the multiplex PCR reads through MiXCR, storing one row per CDR3 protein. The sample has 750,000 to 950,000 distinct CDR3 sequences; 38% are singletons. This TCR came from a man younger than 35 with Graves' hyperthyroidism. Sequencing input: blood.

CDR3 DNA sequence: TGTGCCAGCAGCCCAGGGAGGGTTGGCTACACCTTC. Translated: CASSPGRVGYTF. V usage is TRBV7-3 and J usage is TRBJ1-2; a weak D match, TRBD1 (5 bases). V was pared by 5 bases and J by 7 bases, with 11 bases between. This CDR3 has 12 amino acids. Germline V gene sequence: CDR1 SGHTA, CDR2 FQGTGA.